One and the same sample provided the 8 T cell receptor beta chains below, sequenced in a study of blood T cell repertoires in COVID-19. This table comes from immunoSEQ multiplex PCR, and its TCRdb copy is limited to in-frame clones, with some not included. The sample includes hundreds of thousands of clones, roughly nine tenths of them seen just once. Sample: PBMCs or T cells enriched from blood (not recorded which). These receptors originate from a woman between 55 and 75 years old who had recovered from COVID-19.

J is TRBJ1-2 and V is TRBV4-1; 7 nucleotides align to TRBD1. The junction had 7 bases not matched to a gene; V was cut back by 0 bases and J by 6 bases. This CDR3 has 15 amino acids. Germline assignment: CDR1 MGHRA and CDR2 YSYEKL. This chain's CDR3 is CASSQDDREGDGYTF. The CDR3, as DNA: TGCGCCAGCAGCCAAGATGACAGGGAAGGGGATGGCTACACCTTC.

The chain combines TRBV5-6 with TRBJ1-2; 8 bases line up with TRBD1. V lost 0 bases, J lost 4 bases, and 11 bases stayed unmatched. The CDR3 contains 17 residues. The germline V gene encodes CDR1 SGHDT and CDR2 YYEEEE. CDR3 sequence: CASSLESSRGQVYGYTF. CDR3 in DNA: TGTGCCAGCAGCTTGGAATCCTCCAGGGGGCAAGTCTATGGCTACACCTTC. Drawing the rest from reference TRBV5-6 and TRBJ1-2, the complete variable domain is DAGVTQSPTHLIKTRGQQVTLRCSPKSGHDTVSWYQQALGQGPQFIFQYYEEEERQRGNFPDRFSGHQFPNYSSELNVNALLLGDSALYLCASSLESSRGQVYGYTFGSGTRLTVV.

The chain combines TRBV27 with TRBJ1-5; D unresolved. The ends were cut back, 5 bases at V and 2 bases at J, with 13 bases in the middle. Germline values: CDR1 MNHEY, CDR2 SMNVEV (reference sequence). This CDR3 contains 15 residues. The CDR3: CASSIGVLGNQPQHF. The CDR3 region has the DNA TGTGCCAGCAGTATCGGGGTCTTAGGCAATCAGCCCCAGCATTTT.

The chain combines TRBV23-1 with TRBJ1-2, with 9 bases identical to TRBD1. TRBV23-1 is an ORF, and what it does is uncertain. Germline trimming cut 3 bases from V and 7 bases from J; bases unmatched to any gene: 12. The CDR3 has 16 residues. The CDR3, as DNA: TGCGCCAGCAGTCAGCACTTCCCGGGACAGGGCTTTGGCTACACCTTC. Its translation is CASSQHFPGQGFGYTF.

The chain combines TRBV6-6 with TRBJ2-7; TRBD2 agrees at 10 bases. Germline-derived CDR1 and CDR2 are MNHNY and SVGAGI (reference sequence). The J segment lost 0 bases and the V segment lost 5 bases, leaving 10 bases of the junction unmatched. The CDR3 spans 17 residues. The CDR3, as DNA: TGTGCCAGCAGTCGGGGTAGCGGGGGGTCGAGCTCCTACGAGCAGTACTTC. This translates into CASSRGSGGSSSYEQYF.

The J gene is TRBJ1-1, the V gene TRBV5-1, with 9 bases fitting TRBD1. There are 15 residues in the CDR3. Trimming took 6 bases from V and 3 from J; bases not matched to a gene: 9. Germline CDR1 SGHRS, CDR2 YFSETQ. This CDR3 is CASTPTGGRDTEAFF. CDR3 coding DNA: TGCGCCAGCACCCCAACAGGGGGCAGGGACACTGAAGCTTTCTTT.

V and J are TRBV3-1 (or the pseudogene TRBV3-2) and TRBJ2-1; D is perhaps TRBD2 (5 bases). Trimming left V 8 bases short and J 1 base short, with 12 bases between. CDR1 and CDR2 from the germline V gene are LGHDT and YNNKEL (reference sequence). CDR3 length: 14 amino acids. The CDR3 protein is CASSGYGSYNEQFF. The DNA for the CDR3 is TGTGCCAGCTCGGGATACGGATCCTACAATGAGCAGTTCTTC.

The chain is built from TRBV6-5 and TRBJ1-2, with 7 bases matching TRBD1. Germline CDR1 is MNHEY and CDR2 is SVGAGI. V lost 4 bases, J lost 8 bases, and 4 bases stayed unmatched. This CDR3 region has 12 residues. DNA of the CDR3: TGTGCCAGCAGTTGGACAGGAGTCGGCTACACCTTC. Translation: CASSWTGVGYTF.